These 5 T cell receptor beta chains came from one sample sequenced in a study of cytomegalovirus exposure and HLA in healthy donors. The PCR was carried out with 60 Vbeta primers and 13 Jbeta primers. The data were produced by immunoSEQ multiplex PCR, yet TCRdb's version contains in-frame clones alone and is incomplete. The sample has about 69,000 clones, about 70% seen once. The sequencing sample was made of PBMCs. The receptors shown here come from a woman younger than 45 in good health and CMV-seropositive.

The chain joins TRBV28 to TRBJ1-2, with D unresolved. This CDR3 spans 13 amino acids. V was trimmed by 6 bases and J by 0 bases, leaving 8 bases between them. CDR1 is MDHEN and CDR2 is SYDVKM in the germline V gene. The DNA for the CDR3 is TGTGCCAGCAGACCCGGGACTAACTATGGCTACACCTTC. Residues: CASRPGTNYGYTF.

This clone was counted a few times. V is TRBV10-1 and J is TRBJ2-1, with 10 bases matching TRBD2. The CDR3 has 15 amino acids. Germline CDR1 WNHNN, CDR2 SYGVQD (reference sequence). The junction had 11 bases not matched to a gene; V was cut back by 5 bases and J by 10 bases. Written as DNA, the CDR3 is TGCGCCAGCAGTACCGAGGTAGCGGGAGGCGGGGAGCAGTTCTTC. This sequence encodes CASSTEVAGGGEQFF.

The V and J genes are TRBV29-1 and TRBJ1-3, with D unresolved. Trimming cost V 2 bases and J 4 bases, with 6 bases left between them. This CDR3 has 12 residues. CDR1 and CDR2 (germline): SQVTM, ANQGSEA. DNA of the CDR3: TGCAGCGTTGAAAGAGGAGGAAACACCATATATTTT. Its protein product is CSVERGGNTIYF.

The V and J genes are TRBV7-6 and TRBJ2-1, with 8 bases identical to TRBD2. After removal of 3 bases from V and 4 bases from J, the junction contained 2 bases not matched to a gene. The germline V gene has CDR1 SGHVS and CDR2 FNYEAQ. The CDR3 is made up of 14 amino acids. The CDR3, as DNA: TGTGCCAGCAGCTTCCGGGAGGGTTACAATGAGCAGTTCTTC. It yields the protein CASSFREGYNEQFF.

This clone appeared a few times. The chain links TRBV7-2 to TRBJ2-5; no firm D call. The J call may be mistaken, given a closer DNA end match to TRBJ2-7. CDR1 SGHTA and CDR2 FQGNSA come from the germline V gene. The CDR3 is 13 amino acids. CDR3 amino acids: CASSLRRNYEQYF. CDR3 sequence (DNA): TGTGCCAGCAGCTTGCGCAGAAACTACGAGCAGTACTTC.